This TCR beta chain was identified during a study of OX40 agonist ivuxolimab in advanced cancers. Study context: Enrollees could have had prior anti-PD-1, anti-PD-L1 or anti-CTLA-4 therapy, which roughly 40% had received. Three patients, one with hepatocellular carcinoma and two with cutaneous melanoma, achieved partial responses. General study findings and limits: Some nonresponders additionally presented with little normalized T-cell clonal expansion.

About this clone itself: The target antigen is unknown.

TCRdb keeps only in-frame clones here, not all; method: immunoSEQ multiplex PCR. The sample lists about 46,000 clones, approximately 90% occurring once. V shed 0 bases and J shed 11 bases, with 16 bases lying between them. This CDR3 spans 14 amino acids. Per the germline V gene, CDR1 is MNHEY and CDR2 is SMNVEV (reference sequence). Autoimmune disease history or systemic immunosuppression meant exclusion. The sample was CD4+ or CD8+ T cells sorted from blood, taken in a trial of the OX40 agonist ivuxolimab. This receptor was taken from an adult with an advanced solid tumor such as melanoma, head and neck, liver or kidney cancer. The genes are TRBV27 and TRBJ1-1; possible D gene TRBD1, 6 bases. DNA of the CDR3: TGTGCCAGCAGTTTATCGATTGGGGGGCCCCAGGCTTTCTTT. It specifies CASSLSIGGPQAFF.